This record concerns one T cell receptor beta chain sequence. In the authors' methods: Amplification of reference gene primers was used by the study to estimate nucleated cell counts. TCRdb's table, derived via immunoSEQ multiplex PCR, lists solely in-frame clones and lacks some. D and trimming come from the DNA, and the V and J calls and clone size come from that table. The table shows some 420,000 clones, with over 75% occurring only once. This CDR3 is built from 17 residues. With 1 base clipped from V and 2 bases from J, the junction kept 8 bases outside the gene matches. Germline V gene lookup returns CDR1 LNHNV and CDR2 YYDKDF (reference sequence). The participants were between roughly 18 and 89 years old and came from about two dozen US areas. These data originate in a study of blood T cell repertoires in COVID-19. Whole-study context: Spain, Italy and the United States supplied samples that represented acute and convalescent COVID-19. Sources were T cells, B-cell-depleted T cells, or PBMCs; the material itself was cDNA or gDNA.

This chain links TRBV15 with TRBJ1-5; 7 bases are a match to TRBD1. The sequence was collected from a man aged 30 to 45 who had recovered from COVID-19. The sample comprised PBMCs or T cells enriched from blood (not recorded which). CDR3 in amino acids: CATSRGEGQTGNQPQHF. The CDR3 coding sequence is TGTGCCACCAGCAGAGGAGAGGGACAGACCGGCAATCAGCCCCAGCATTTT.